This entry concerns a single T cell receptor beta chain. This sample is drawn from a study of CXCR3-negative and CXCR3-positive naive CD8 T cells. The method, 5' RACE with UMI labels, was used to prepare the TRB cDNA libraries. TCRdb processed the 5' RACE reads again and assigns one entry to each CDR3 protein, with no DNA. The ten top clones account for 15%, within a sample of over 45,000 distinct CDR3 sequences. The sequence derives from a human donor in good health. Some clones in this sample may be carry-over from other donors' samples. The specimen was memory CD8+ T cells from blood.

CDR3 sequence: CASSEGAGARDTQYF. V is TRBV25-1 and J is TRBJ2-3; the TRBD1 assignment by TCRdb is unverifiable without DNA. CDR1 is MGHDK, CDR2 SYGVNS, per germline. This CDR3 is built from 15 residues.